This TCR beta chain comes out of a study of cytomegalovirus exposure and HLA in healthy donors. CDR1 is SGHAT and CDR2 is FQNNGV in the germline V gene. Trimming pared 1 base from V and 5 bases from J, leaving 8 bases between. The CDR3 contains 13 residues. TCRdb's table, derived via immunoSEQ multiplex PCR, lists solely in-frame clones and lacks some. The sample contains 95,000 to 150,000 clones, more than 75% of which appear only once. Comment on this clone: The antigen is undetermined.

Study-wide results and caveats: Cytomegalovirus-associated TCR beta chains were listed, numbering approximately 150. Many donors shared some public TCRs, even though most TCR sequences were rare. Specificity for CMV antigens was confirmed in vitro for a few of the CMV-associated chains.

Sequenced input: PBMCs. The V gene is TRBV11-2, the J gene TRBJ1-1, with no clear D. This TCR derives from a woman in her twenties or thirties in good health and CMV-seronegative. The CDR3, as DNA: TGTGCCAGCAGCTTAGTAGAGCGGACTGAAGCTTTCTTT. It specifies CASSLVERTEAFF.